A selection of T cell receptor beta chains follows, all from one sample in a study of OX40 agonist ivuxolimab in advanced cancers. Produced via immunoSEQ multiplex PCR; TCRdb's table is partial and in-frame only. Found here are around 90,000 clones, more than 75% of them singletons; the top ten hold about 4.5%. The starting material was CD4+ or CD8+ T cells sorted from blood, obtained in a trial of the OX40 agonist ivuxolimab. The origin of the receptors is an adult with an advanced solid tumor such as melanoma, head and neck, liver or kidney cancer. The CDR3 runs from the conserved cysteine through the conserved F or W. D genes are given only for firm matches. Expanded clones are given a class, and other clones once, few, many or no size at all.

D gene,J gene,CDR3 length,clone size,V gene,CDR3 protein,CDR3 DNA
-,TRBJ2-2,13,-,TRBV28,CASTMLVAGELFF,TGTGCCAGCACCATGTTGGTCGCCGGGGAGCTGTTTTTT
TRBD1,TRBJ1-5,14,-,TRBV27,CASSQTGGNQPQHF,TGTGCCAGCAGCCAGACAGGGGGGAACCAGCCCCAGCATTTT
-,TRBJ2-2,16,-,TRBV27,CASSLWLSPNTGELFF,TGTGCCAGCAGTTTATGGCTCAGCCCTAACACCGGGGAGCTGTTTTTT
-,TRBJ2-1,11,-,TRBV9,CASSVANEQFF,TGTGCCAGCAGCGTAGCCAATGAGCAGTTCTTC
TRBD2,TRBJ2-2,15,-,TRBV6-4,CASSKLAGGTGELFF,TGTGCCAGCAGTAAACTAGCGGGAGGTACCGGGGAGCTGTTTTTT
TRBD2,TRBJ2-1,15,many,TRBV7-2,CASSPTRVGGYEQFF,TGTGCCAGCAGCCCAACCCGGGTGGGAGGGTATGAGCAGTTCTTC
-,TRBJ2-6,14,-,TRBV6-4,CASSLGSGANVLTF,TGTGCCAGCAGTCTGGGGTCTGGGGCCAACGTCCTGACTTTC
TRBD2,TRBJ2-1,19,-,TRBV28,CASSGALAGGYGSYNEQFF,TGTGCCAGCAGTGGTGCTTTAGCGGGAGGCTATGGGTCCTACAATGAGCAGTTCTTC
TRBD1,TRBJ1-5,15,-,TRBV10-2,CASSESTGYNQPQHF,TGCGCCAGCAGTGAGTCGACAGGGTACAATCAGCCCCAGCATTTT
-,TRBJ1-2,14,-,TRBV6-5,CASSYSWDGYGYTF,TGTGCCAGCAGTTACTCGTGGGATGGCTATGGCTACACCTTC
-,TRBJ1-2,12,once,TRBV21-1,CASSTSWGDNTF,TGTGCCAGCAGCACCAGTTGGGGGGATAACACCTTC
-,TRBJ2-5,14,-,TRBV5-4,CASTNSRSAETQYF,TGTGCCAGCACCAACTCTAGGAGTGCTGAGACCCAGTACTTC
TRBD2,TRBJ2-3,16,-,TRBV6-5,CASSYGAGVIADTQYF,TGTGCCAGCAGTTACGGGGCGGGAGTAATCGCAGATACGCAGTATTTT
TRBD2,TRBJ2-1,15,-,TRBV19,CASSIPAGGADEQFF,TGTGCCAGTAGTATACCGGCGGGAGGGGCTGATGAGCAGTTCTTC
-,TRBJ1-2,15,-,TRBV6-5,CASSYSISRGLGYTF,TGTGCCAGCAGTTACTCGATATCTCGGGGGCTGGGCTACACCTTC
-,TRBJ1-4,15,-,TRBV2,CASSESGASRGKLFF,TGTGCCAGCAGTGAAAGTGGGGCCTCTCGTGGAAAACTGTTTTTT
TRBD1,TRBJ2-4,15,-,TRBV27,CASSLKRGPGNIQYF,TGTGCCAGCAGTTTGAAGAGGGGGCCCGGAAACATTCAGTACTTC
-,TRBJ2-1,11,-,TRBV6-5,CASLKHGEQFF,TGTGCCAGCCTGAAGCACGGTGAGCAGTTCTTC
TRBD2,TRBJ2-1,16,few,TRBV5-1,CASSPNGLAGAPEQFF,TGCGCCAGCAGCCCAAACGGACTAGCGGGAGCCCCCGAGCAGTTCTTC
-,TRBJ1-4,14,-,TRBV27,CASSDGGANEKLFF,TGTGCCAGCAGTGACGGGGGCGCCAATGAAAAACTGTTTTTT
-,TRBJ2-2,16,-,TRBV4-2,CASRSSLSGNTGELFF,TGTGCCAGCAGATCGTCCTTGTCAGGGAACACCGGGGAGCTGTTTTTT
TRBD1,TRBJ2-5,15,-,TRBV25-1,CASSEPGQVQETQYF,TGTGCCAGCAGTGAACCGGGACAGGTACAAGAGACCCAGTACTTC
TRBD2,TRBJ2-1,15,-,TRBV2,CASSGLGREYNEQFF,TGTGCCAGCAGTGGATTAGGGCGGGAGTACAATGAGCAGTTCTTC
-,TRBJ2-2,16,-,TRBV11-2,CASSYLTGVNTGELFF,TGTGCCAGCAGCTATTTGACGGGGGTGAACACCGGGGAGCTGTTTTTT
-,TRBJ2-3,11,-,TRBV20-1,CSAEQADTQYF,TGCAGTGCTGAACAAGCAGATACGCAGTATTTT
-,TRBJ2-3,13,-,TRBV27,CASRSFQADTQYF,TGTGCCAGCAGGTCTTTTCAGGCAGATACGCAGTATTTT
-,TRBJ1-5,14,-,TRBV6-1,CASSEMALNQPQHF,TGTGCCAGCAGTGAAATGGCACTAAATCAGCCCCAGCATTTT
-,TRBJ2-5,14,-,TRBV5-1,CASSLASGQETQYF,TGCGCCAGCAGCTTGGCCTCAGGGCAAGAGACCCAGTACTTC
TRBD2,TRBJ2-1,13,-,TRBV19,CASTGLAYNEQFF,TGTGCCAGTACCGGACTAGCCTACAATGAGCAGTTCTTC
-,TRBJ2-2,14,-,TRBV19,CASSTPLRTGELFF,TGTGCCAGTAGTACGCCCCTTAGGACCGGGGAGCTGTTTTTT
-,TRBJ1-5,16,-,TRBV28,CASRKAGTAFNQPQHF,TGTGCCAGCAGAAAAGCCGGGACGGCCTTCAATCAGCCCCAGCATTTT
-,TRBJ2-1,14,-,TRBV11-3,CASSFGPEGNEQFF,TGTGCCAGCAGCTTTGGCCCGGAAGGCAATGAGCAGTTCTTC
-,TRBJ2-3,16,-,TRBV29-1,CSVEGSGWASLDTQYF,TGCAGCGTTGAAGGGTCAGGGTGGGCTAGTTTGGATACGCAGTATTTT
-,TRBJ2-1,13,-,TRBV7-2,CASSFSSNNEQFF,TGTGCCAGCAGCTTCAGCAGTAACAATGAGCAGTTCTTC
-,TRBJ2-7,11,-,TRBV2,CASMSAYEQYF,TGTGCCAGCATGAGCGCCTACGAGCAGTACTTC